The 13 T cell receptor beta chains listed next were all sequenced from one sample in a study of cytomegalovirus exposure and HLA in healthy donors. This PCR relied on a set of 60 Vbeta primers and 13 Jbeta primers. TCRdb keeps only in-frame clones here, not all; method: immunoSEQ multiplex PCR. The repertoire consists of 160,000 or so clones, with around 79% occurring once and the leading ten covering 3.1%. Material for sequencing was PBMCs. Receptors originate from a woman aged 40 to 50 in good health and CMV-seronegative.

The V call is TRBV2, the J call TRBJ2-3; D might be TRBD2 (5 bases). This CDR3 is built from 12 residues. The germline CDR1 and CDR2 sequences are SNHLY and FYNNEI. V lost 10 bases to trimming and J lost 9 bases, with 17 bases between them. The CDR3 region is CATMTPSGTQYF. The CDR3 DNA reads TGTGCCACGATGACTCCTTCGGGGACGCAGTATTTT.

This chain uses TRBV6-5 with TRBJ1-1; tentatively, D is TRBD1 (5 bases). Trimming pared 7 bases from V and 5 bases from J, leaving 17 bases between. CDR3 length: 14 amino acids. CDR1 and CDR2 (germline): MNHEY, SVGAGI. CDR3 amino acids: CASTSRGGETEAFF. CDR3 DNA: TGTGCCAGCACCTCCCGGGGGGGGGAGACTGAAGCTTTCTTT.

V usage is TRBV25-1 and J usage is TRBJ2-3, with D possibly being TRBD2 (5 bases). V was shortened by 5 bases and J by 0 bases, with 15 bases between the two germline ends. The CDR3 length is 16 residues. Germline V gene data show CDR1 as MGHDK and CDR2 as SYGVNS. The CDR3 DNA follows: TGTGCCAGCAGTCCCTCCGGGAAGACCAGCACAGATACGCAGTATTTT. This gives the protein CASSPSGKTSTDTQYF.

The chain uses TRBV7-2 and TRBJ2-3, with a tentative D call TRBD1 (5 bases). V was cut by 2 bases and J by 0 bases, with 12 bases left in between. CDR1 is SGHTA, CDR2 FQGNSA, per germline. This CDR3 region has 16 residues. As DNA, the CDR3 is TGTGCCAGCAGCTTACAGGGAACGTCAAGCACAGATACGCAGTATTTT. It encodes CASSLQGTSSTDTQYF.

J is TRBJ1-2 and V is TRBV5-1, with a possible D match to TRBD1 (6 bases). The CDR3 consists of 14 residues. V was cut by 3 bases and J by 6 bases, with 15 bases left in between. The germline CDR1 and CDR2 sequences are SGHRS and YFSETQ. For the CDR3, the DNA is TGCGCCAGCAGCTGGCGACAGGACCTAGATGGCTACACCTTC. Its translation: CASSWRQDLDGYTF.

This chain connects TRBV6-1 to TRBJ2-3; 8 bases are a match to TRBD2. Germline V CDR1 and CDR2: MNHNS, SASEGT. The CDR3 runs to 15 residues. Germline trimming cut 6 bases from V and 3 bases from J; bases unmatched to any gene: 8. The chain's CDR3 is CASRYTSGGTDTQYF. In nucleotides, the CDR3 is TGTGCCAGCAGATATACGAGCGGGGGAACAGATACGCAGTATTTT.

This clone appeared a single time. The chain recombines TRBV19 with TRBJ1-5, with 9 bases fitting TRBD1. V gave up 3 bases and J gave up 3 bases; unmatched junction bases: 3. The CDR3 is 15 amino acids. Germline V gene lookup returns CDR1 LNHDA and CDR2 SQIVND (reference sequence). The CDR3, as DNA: TGTGCCAGTAGTATTCTACAGGGGGCCAATCAGCCCCAGCATTTT. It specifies CASSILQGANQPQHF. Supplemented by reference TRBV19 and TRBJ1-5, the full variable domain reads DGGITQSPKYLFRKEGQNVTLSCEQNLNHDAMYWYRQDPGQGLRLIYYSQIVNDFQKGDIAEGYSVSREKKESFPLTVTSAQKNPTAFYLCASSILQGANQPQHFGDGTRLSIL.

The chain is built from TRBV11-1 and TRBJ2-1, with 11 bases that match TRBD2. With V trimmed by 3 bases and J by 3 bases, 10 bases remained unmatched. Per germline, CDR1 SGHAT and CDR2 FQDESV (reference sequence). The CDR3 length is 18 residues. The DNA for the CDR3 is TGTGCCAGCAGCTTTCTTAGCGGGGGGGCTCTCGTCTACAATGAGCAGTTCTTC. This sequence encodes CASSFLSGGALVYNEQFF.

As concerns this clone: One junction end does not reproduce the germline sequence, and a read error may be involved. In DNA form, the CDR3 reads TGTTCCAGCAGGACACCGCGGGGGGACACTTACCCTGAAGCTTTCTTT. It encodes CSSRTPRGDTYPEAFF. This rearrangement joins TRBV7-9 to TRBJ1-1; tentative D call: TRBD1 (6 bases). This CDR3 is built from 16 residues. The germline V gene has CDR1 SEHNR and CDR2 FQNEAQ (reference sequence).

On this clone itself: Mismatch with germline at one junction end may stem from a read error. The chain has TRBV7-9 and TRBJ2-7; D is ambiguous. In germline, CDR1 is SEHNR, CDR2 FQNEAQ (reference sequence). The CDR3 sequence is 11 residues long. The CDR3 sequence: CSSSLSYEQYF. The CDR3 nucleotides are TGTTCCAGCAGCCTCTCCTACGAGCAGTACTTC.

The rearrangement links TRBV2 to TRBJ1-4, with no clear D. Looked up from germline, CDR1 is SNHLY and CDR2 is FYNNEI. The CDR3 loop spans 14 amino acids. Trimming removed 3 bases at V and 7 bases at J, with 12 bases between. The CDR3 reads CASSDSGRSEKLFF. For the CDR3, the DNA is TGTGCCAGCAGTGATTCGGGTAGAAGTGAAAAACTGTTTTTT.

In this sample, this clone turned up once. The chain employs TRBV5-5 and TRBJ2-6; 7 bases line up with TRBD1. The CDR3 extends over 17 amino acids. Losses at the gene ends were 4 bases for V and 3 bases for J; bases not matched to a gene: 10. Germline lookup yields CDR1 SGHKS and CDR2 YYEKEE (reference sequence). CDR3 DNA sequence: TGTGCCAGCAGCACCCGACAGGGTGGGATTGGGGCCAACGTCCTGACTTTC. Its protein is CASSTRQGGIGANVLTF. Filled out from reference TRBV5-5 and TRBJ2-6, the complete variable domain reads DAGVTQSPTHLIKTRGQQVTLRCSPISGHKSVSWYQQVLGQGPQFIFQYYEKEERGRGNFPDRFSARQFPNYSSELNVNALLLGDSALYLCASSTRQGGIGANVLTFGAGSRLTVL.

CDR3 protein: CASSASTESYEQYF. For the CDR3, the DNA is TGTGCCAGCAGCGCCTCGACAGAAAGCTACGAGCAGTACTTC. This chain links TRBV9 with TRBJ2-7; perhaps TRBD1 as D (5 bases). With 3 bases removed from V and 3 bases from J, the gap between germline ends came to 13 bases. The CDR3 extends over 14 amino acids. Per the germline V gene, CDR1 is SGDLS and CDR2 is YYNGEE.